The clone carrying this T cell receptor (beta chain) has ten or more counts. The antigen remains undetermined. The entry originates in a study of T cells in Graves' hyperthyroidism and ophthalmopathy. Overall study findings and caveats: Most clonotypes expanded in thyroid above 0.001 were likewise present in blood.

Amplification of TCR beta CDR3 regions was performed using RNA transcripts as template. In the first-round RT-PCR of the TCR CDR3, the HTBI primer set was used. TCRdb reprocessed the multiplex PCR reads via MiXCR and lists one record per CDR3 protein. This sample has some 770,000 distinct CDR3 sequences, with about a sixth found just once. CDR3 length: 15 residues. The ends were cut back, 1 base at V and 8 bases at J, with 15 bases in the middle. Per the germline V gene, CDR1 is KGHSH and CDR2 is LQKENI. The TCR was taken from a young man with Graves' hyperthyroidism. Sample: blood. The chain employs TRBV18 and TRBJ2-1, with D possibly TRBD2 on 5 matching bases. As DNA, the CDR3 is TGTGCCAGCTCACCACTGAGGCCGAGGGTGGATGAGCAGTTCTTC. Its translation is CASSPLRPRVDEQFF. Supplemented by reference TRBV18 and TRBJ2-1, the full variable domain reads NAGVMQNPRHLVRRRGQEARLRCSPMKGHSHVYWYRQLPEEGLKFMVYLQKENIIDESGMPKERFSAEFPKEGPSILRIQQVVRGDSAAYFCASSPLRPRVDEQFFGPGTRLTVL.